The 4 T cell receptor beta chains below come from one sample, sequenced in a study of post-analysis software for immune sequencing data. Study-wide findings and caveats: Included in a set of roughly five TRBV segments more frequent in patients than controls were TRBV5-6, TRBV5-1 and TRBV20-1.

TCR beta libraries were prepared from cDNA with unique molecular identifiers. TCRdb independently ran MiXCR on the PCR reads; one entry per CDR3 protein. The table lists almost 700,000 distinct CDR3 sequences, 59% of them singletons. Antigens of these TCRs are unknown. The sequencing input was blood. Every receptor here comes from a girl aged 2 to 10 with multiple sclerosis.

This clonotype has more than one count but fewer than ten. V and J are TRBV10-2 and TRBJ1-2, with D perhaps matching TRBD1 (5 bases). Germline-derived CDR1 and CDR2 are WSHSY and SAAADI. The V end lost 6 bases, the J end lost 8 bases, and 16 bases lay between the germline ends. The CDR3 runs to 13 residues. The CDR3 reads CASRFGTADGYTF. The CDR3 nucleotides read TGCGCCAGCAGGTTTGGGACTGCGGACGGCTACACCTTC.

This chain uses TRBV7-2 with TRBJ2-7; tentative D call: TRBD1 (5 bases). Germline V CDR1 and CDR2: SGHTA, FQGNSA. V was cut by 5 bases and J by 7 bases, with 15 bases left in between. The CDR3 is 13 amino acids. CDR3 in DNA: TGTGCCAGCAGCCCCAGGGTTGATTGGGAGCAGTACTTC. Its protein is CASSPRVDWEQYF. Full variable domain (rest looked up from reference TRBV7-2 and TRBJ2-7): GAGVSQSPSNKVTEKGKDVELRCDPISGHTALYWYRQSLGQGLEFLIYFQGNSAPDKSGLPSDRFSAERTGGSVSTLTIQRTQQEDSAVYLCASSPRVDWEQYFGPGTRLTVT.

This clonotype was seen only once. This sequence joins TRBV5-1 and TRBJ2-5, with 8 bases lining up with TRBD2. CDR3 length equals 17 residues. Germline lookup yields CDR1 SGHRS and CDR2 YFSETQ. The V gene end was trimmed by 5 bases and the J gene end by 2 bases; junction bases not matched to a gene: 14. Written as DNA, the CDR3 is TGCGCCAGCAGACCCGGGAGGGGGACCGACCATCAAGAGACCCAGTACTTC. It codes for CASRPGRGTDHQETQYF.

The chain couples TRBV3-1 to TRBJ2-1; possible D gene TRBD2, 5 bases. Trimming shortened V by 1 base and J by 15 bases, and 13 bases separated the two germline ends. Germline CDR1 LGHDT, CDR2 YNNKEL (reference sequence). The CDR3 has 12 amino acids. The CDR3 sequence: CASSQGGVGGFF. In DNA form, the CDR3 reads TGTGCCAGCAGCCAAGGAGGAGTCGGAGGGTTCTTC.